The 32 T cell receptor beta chains below all came from one sample that was sequenced in a study of CD8 T cells in ankylosing spondylitis. Findings and caveats of the study: For ankylosing spondylitis blood, a TCR beta motif of 8 or 9 highly homologous variants appeared characteristic.

TCRdb re-called the 5' RACE reads with MiXCR, one entry per CDR3 protein. This table has hundreds of thousands of distinct CDR3 sequences, 10% to 15% appearing once. Their antigen targets remain unknown. Material: blood, either unsorted or a sorted T cell fraction (not recorded which). These receptors were collected from a male donor with ankylosing spondylitis.

This clonotype has ten or more counts. V and J are TRBV12-3 or TRBV12-4 and TRBJ2-7; 8 positions match TRBD1. This CDR3 is 15 amino acids long. J gave up 2 bases and V 5 bases, and 8 bases lay outside the gene matches. DNA for the CDR3: TGTGCCAGCAGTCCCGGACAGGGAGTTACCTACGAGCAGTACTTC. Residues: CASSPGQGVTYEQYF.

Many counts were recorded for this clonotype. The chain has TRBV6-5 and TRBJ1-2; 9 bases line up with TRBD1. Trimming cost V 0 bases and J 3 bases; bases outside gene matches: 5. CDR1 and CDR2 (germline): MNHEY, SVGAGI. The CDR3 has 16 residues. The CDR3 is CASSYSIGTGYYGYTF. In DNA form, the CDR3 reads TGTGCCAGCAGTTACTCGATCGGGACAGGGTACTATGGCTACACCTTC.

V and J are TRBV5-4 and TRBJ2-2, with no clear D. CDR1 and CDR2 (germline): SGHNT, YYREEE (reference sequence). The CDR3 covers 15 residues. The V gene lost 4 bases and the J gene lost 0 bases, with 10 bases spanning the gap. The CDR3 nucleotides read TGTGCCAGCAGCCTCAACAGTGCGAACACCGGGGAGCTGTTTTTT. Translating gives CASSLNSANTGELFF.

This clonotype was observed many times. This sequence joins TRBV6-1 and TRBJ1-6; D gene ambiguous. The V end was cut by 8 bases, the J end by 1 base, with 15 bases between. Germline CDR1 and CDR2: MNHNS and SASEGT. This CDR3 is built from 16 residues. Here the CDR3 DNA reads TGTGCCAGCGGAAGGGCCACACTTTCCTATAATTCACCCCTCCACTTT. Amino acids: CASGRATLSYNSPLHF.

This clonotype was detected a few times. The gene calls are TRBV27 and TRBJ1-4; 7 bases are a match to TRBD1. The germline gives CDR1 MNHEY, CDR2 SMNVEV (reference sequence). CDR3 length: 16 amino acids. The DNA of the CDR3 is TGTGACGCACCGGGACAGCGACTATCAACTAATGAAAAACTGTTTTTT. It yields the protein CDAPGQRLSTNEKLFF.

This clonotype turned up a few times. V gene TRBV5-4 combines with J gene TRBJ2-7, with 12 bases matching TRBD1. Unmatched junction bases numbered 9, after V lost 4 bases and J lost 7 bases. Germline loops: CDR1 SGHNT, CDR2 YYREEE (reference sequence). The CDR3 loop spans 15 amino acids. The DNA for the CDR3 is TGTGCCAGCAGCCACCCGGGACAGGGGGCGGGGGAGCAGTACTTC. Translating it yields CASSHPGQGAGEQYF. The full variable domain, rest sourced from reference TRBV5-4 and TRBJ2-7, is ETGVTQSPTHLIKTRGQQVTLRCSSQSGHNTVSWYQQALGQGPQFIFQYYREEENGRGNFPPRFSGLQFPNYSSELNVNALELDDSALYLCASSHPGQGAGEQYFGPGTRLTVT.

This clonotype was detected a few times. This rearrangement joins TRBV29-1 to TRBJ2-3; D is possibly TRBD1 (6 bases). Germline V lookup: CDR1 SQVTM, CDR2 ANQGSEA. This CDR3 region has 13 residues. V was cut by 4 bases and J by 4 bases, with 12 bases left in between. CDR3 DNA: TGCAGCGTTGGGAGGCAGGGGCCAGATACGCAGTATTTT. Translating it yields CSVGRQGPDTQYF.

The V gene is TRBV7-2, the J gene TRBJ2-7; 8 bases fit TRBD1. The CDR3 loop spans 15 amino acids. Germline V lookup: CDR1 SGHTA, CDR2 FQGNSA. The junction had 4 bases not matched to a gene; V was cut back by 3 bases and J by 0 bases. This CDR3 reads CASSLTGTGSYEQYF. The CDR3, as DNA: TGTGCCAGCAGCTTGACCGGGACAGGCTCCTACGAGCAGTACTTC.

This clonotype has at least ten counts. The rearrangement uses TRBV25-1 and TRBJ2-5; no firm D call. Germline CDR1 is MGHDK and CDR2 is SYGVNS. The CDR3 has 14 amino acids. V gave up 2 bases and J gave up 5 bases, with 12 bases separating them. CDR3 coding DNA: TGTGCCAGCAGTGAAAGGATTAGCACGGAGACCCAGTACTTC. As protein: CASSERISTETQYF. Together with reference TRBV25-1 and TRBJ2-5, the CDR3 gives the full variable domain: EADIYQTPRYLVIGTGKKITLECSQTMGHDKMYWYQQDPGMELHLIHYSYGVNSTEKGDLSSESTVSRIRTEHFPLTLESARPSHTSQYLCASSERISTETQYFGPGTRLLVL.

This clonotype was seen only a few times. This sequence joins TRBV6-1 and TRBJ1-3; 8 nucleotides align to TRBD1. With 5 bases clipped from V and 9 bases from J, the junction kept 6 bases outside the gene matches. Germline CDR1 MNHNS, CDR2 SASEGT. The CDR3 consists of 13 residues. CDR3 in amino acids: CASSRTGSLTIYF. The CDR3 DNA reads as TGTGCCAGCAGTCGGACAGGGAGTCTCACCATATATTTT.

This clonotype was detected only a few times. The chain links TRBV11-2 to TRBJ2-7; D remains unclear. Per the germline V gene, CDR1 is SGHAT and CDR2 is FQNNGV. Trimming removed 2 bases at V and 5 bases at J, with 7 bases between. The CDR3 has 12 residues. The CDR3 DNA reads as TGTGCCAGCAGCTTATTAACGGACGAGCAGTACTTC. Translated: CASSLLTDEQYF. Filled out from reference TRBV11-2 and TRBJ2-7, the complete variable domain reads EAGVAQSPRYKIIEKRQSVAFWCNPISGHATLYWYQQILGQGPKLLIQFQNNGVVDDSQLPKDRFSAERLKGVDSTLKIQPAKLEDSAVYLCASSLLTDEQYFGPGTRLTVT.

The V and J genes are TRBV6-1 and TRBJ2-3; D not certain. Germline CDR1 is MNHNS and CDR2 is SASEGT. Trimming shortened V by 1 base and J by 4 bases, and 9 bases separated the two germline ends. The CDR3 has 14 amino acids. The CDR3 loop is CASSEDPGSDTQYF. The DNA of the CDR3 is TGTGCCAGCAGTGAAGATCCGGGTTCAGATACGCAGTATTTT.

V is TRBV2 and J is TRBJ2-7; D is undetermined. This CDR3 comprises 13 residues. Per germline, CDR1 SNHLY and CDR2 FYNNEI. The CDR3 DNA reads as TGTGTCACCAGCCCTTACCAGCGACTCGAGCAGTACTTC. Its translation is CVTSPYQRLEQYF.

The chain joins TRBV7-9 to TRBJ2-7, with D possibly called TRBD1 or TRBD2 (5 bases each). This CDR3 comprises 13 residues. Between the trimmed V and J ends, which lost 5 bases and 3 bases, there was a span of 11 bases. Germline assignment: CDR1 SEHNR and CDR2 FQNEAQ (reference sequence). Here the CDR3 DNA reads TGTGCCAGCAGCCTGAGAGGGGACTACGAGCAGTACTTC. This gives the protein CASSLRGDYEQYF. Full variable domain (outside the CDR3, taken from reference TRBV7-9 and TRBJ2-7): DTGVSQNPRHKITKRGQNVTFRCDPISEHNRLYWYRQTLGQGPEFLTYFQNEAQLEKSRLLSDRFSAERPKGSFSTLEIQRTEQGDSAMYLCASSLRGDYEQYFGPGTRLTVT.

The sample holds a few counts of this clonotype. The chain employs TRBV10-3 and TRBJ2-7, with 9 bases lining up with TRBD2. Germline loops: CDR1 ENHRY, CDR2 SYGVKD. The J segment lost 4 bases and the V segment lost 5 bases, leaving 6 bases of the junction unmatched. The CDR3 covers 14 residues. In DNA, the CDR3 is TGTGCCATCAGTTCTCTAGCGGGGTGGTACGAGCAGTACTTC. This codes for CAISSLAGWYEQYF.

The DNA for the CDR3 is TGTGCCAGCACAATCCGGGACACCTACGAGCAGTACTTC. Residues: CASTIRDTYEQYF. This sequence joins TRBV28 and TRBJ2-7; D is perhaps TRBD1 (6 bases). Germline V CDR1 and CDR2: MDHEN, SYDVKM. Trimming stripped 7 bases from V and 2 bases from J, with 12 bases between. CDR3 length equals 13 residues.

The chain has TRBV20-1 and TRBJ1-5; D is undetermined. From germline, CDR1 is DFQATT and CDR2 SNEGSKA (reference sequence). V dropped 0 bases and J dropped 0 bases, with 9 bases sitting between them. CDR3 size: 15 residues. CDR3 sequence reads: CSARDARNSNQPQHF. The CDR3 DNA reads TGCAGTGCTAGAGATGCCCGGAATAGCAATCAGCCCCAGCATTTT.

This clonotype was counted only a few times. The gene calls are TRBV27 and TRBJ2-1, with TRBD2 matching 7 bases. The length of the CDR3 is 16 residues. J was trimmed by 0 bases and V by 1 base; bases with no gene match: 3. Per germline, CDR1 MNHEY and CDR2 SMNVEV (reference sequence). CDR3: CASSLLSGASYNEQFF. The DNA for the CDR3 is TGTGCCAGCAGTTTATTGAGCGGGGCCTCCTACAATGAGCAGTTCTTC.

The chain combines TRBV2 with TRBJ2-1, with D possibly TRBD2 on 6 matching bases. The CDR3 contains 19 residues. Germline CDR1 is SNHLY and CDR2 is FYNNEI. V shed 5 bases and J shed 4 bases, with 27 bases lying between them. This CDR3 reads CASSPGRSGLTKGYNEQFF. CDR3 DNA: TGTGCCAGCAGTCCCGGCCGTAGCGGACTGACCAAGGGATACAATGAGCAGTTCTTC.

As concerns this clonotype: One end of the junction does not line up with germline, which may come from a read error. This chain uses TRBV5-8 with TRBJ1-2; D remains unclear. This CDR3 spans 12 amino acids. Germline V gene sequence: CDR1 SGHTS, CDR2 YDEGEE. CDR3 sequence reads: CASSLAGRGFAF. The CDR3 region has the DNA TGTGCCAGCAGCTTGGCCGGTCGCGGATTCGCCTTC.

This clonotype has ten or more counts. This sequence joins TRBV28 and TRBJ2-2; 15 bases line up with TRBD2. The CDR3 loop spans 18 amino acids. After removal of 6 bases from V and 0 bases from J, the junction contained 5 bases not matched to a gene. The germline V gene has CDR1 MDHEN and CDR2 SYDVKM. The CDR3 region is CASSPGLAGGPNTGELFF. CDR3 sequence (DNA): TGTGCCAGCAGCCCGGGACTAGCGGGGGGCCCGAACACCGGGGAGCTGTTTTTT.

This clonotype came up a few times. V is TRBV20-1 and J is TRBJ2-3; D unresolved. Per germline, CDR1 DFQATT and CDR2 SNEGSKA (reference sequence). There are 13 residues in the CDR3. V lost 3 bases and J lost 5, with 12 bases in between. CDR3 sequence: CSARVPLQDTQYF. The CDR3 DNA reads as TGCAGTGCTAGGGTCCCCCTGCAAGATACGCAGTATTTT.

V and J are TRBV6-1 and TRBJ1-3, with 10 bases identical to TRBD1. Unmatched junction bases numbered 9, after V lost 8 bases and J lost 2 bases. The CDR3 has 16 residues. The germline CDR1 and CDR2 sequences are MNHNS and SASEGT. The CDR3 coding sequence is TGTGCCAGCTCTCCTGGACAGGGGGACGCTGGAAACACCATATATTTT. As protein: CASSPGQGDAGNTIYF.

The sample holds a few counts of this clonotype. The DNA of the CDR3 is TGTGCCAGCTCGCCTCCCCCCCGGGGACAGGGAGCTTTCTTT. Its protein is CASSPPPRGQGAFF. This sequence joins TRBV18 and TRBJ1-1; TRBD1 aligns across 9 bases. J lost 10 bases, V lost 6 bases, and 12 bases had no gene match. Germline values: CDR1 KGHSH, CDR2 LQKENI. The CDR3 has 14 residues. Filled out from reference TRBV18 and TRBJ1-1, the complete variable domain reads NAGVMQNPRHLVRRRGQEARLRCSPMKGHSHVYWYRQLPEEGLKFMVYLQKENIIDESGMPKERFSAEFPKEGPSILRIQQVVRGDSAAYFCASSPPPRGQGAFFGQGTRLTVV.

This clonotype was seen only a few times. The chain combines TRBV20-1 with TRBJ2-3, with 12 nucleotides matching TRBD2. V shed 7 bases, J shed 4 bases, and the junction held 6 bases outside the gene matches. Germline V gene data show CDR1 as DFQATT and CDR2 as SNEGSKA (reference sequence). This CDR3 has 14 amino acids. In DNA, the CDR3 is TGCAGTGTCAGACTAGCGGGAGCTGCAGATACGCAGTATTTT. It translates to CSVRLAGAADTQYF.

The V gene is TRBV10-3, the J gene TRBJ2-1; possible D gene TRBD1, 6 bases. This CDR3 is built from 13 residues. V lost 6 bases and J lost 8, with 14 bases in between. Germline assignment: CDR1 ENHRY and CDR2 SYGVKD. Here the CDR3 reads CAIRLQGMDEQFF. The CDR3 nucleotides are TGTGCCATCAGACTACAGGGTATGGATGAGCAGTTCTTC.

This clonotype appeared a few times. The J gene is TRBJ2-3, the V gene TRBV11-1; 7 bases are shared with TRBD1. Germline V gene sequence: CDR1 SGHAT, CDR2 FQDESV (reference sequence). This CDR3 region has 18 residues. V was pared by 5 bases and J by 9 bases, with 23 bases of the junction left unmatched. CDR3: CASSPRAGGRSSISTQYF. The DNA of the CDR3 is TGTGCCAGCAGCCCTAGGGCAGGGGGACGTTCTTCAATTTCAACGCAGTATTTT.

Only a few counts were recorded for this clonotype. V and J are TRBV6-1 and TRBJ2-5, with 7 bases aligning to TRBD2. The V gene's germline CDR1 is MNHNS and CDR2 SASEGT. The junction had 13 bases not matched to a gene; V was cut back by 6 bases and J by 9 bases. CDR3 length: 14 amino acids. The CDR3 nucleotides read TGTGCCAGCAGCCAGACTAGCTTAACGGGGGCCCAGTACTTC. It is translated as CASSQTSLTGAQYF.

This clonotype was detected ten times or more. V gene TRBV20-1 combines with J gene TRBJ2-3, with 7 positions matching TRBD2. The CDR3 contains 15 residues. Losses at the gene ends were 6 bases for V and 1 base for J; bases not matched to a gene: 10. CDR1 and CDR2 (germline): DFQATT, SNEGSKA (reference sequence). This chain's CDR3 is CSALRTTSRTDTQYF. The CDR3 DNA reads as TGCAGTGCACTGAGGACGACTAGCCGCACAGATACGCAGTATTTT.

The rearrangement links TRBV7-9 to TRBJ2-1; D uncertain. Between the trimmed V and J ends, which lost 1 base and 9 bases, there was a span of 13 bases. Germline values: CDR1 SEHNR, CDR2 FQNEAQ (reference sequence). The CDR3 covers 14 residues. CDR3 nucleotides: TGTGCCAGCAGCTTAGGGGCTAGTTTTGGTGAGCAGTTCTTC. It is translated as CASSLGASFGEQFF.

This clonotype has a count of ten or more. CDR3 DNA sequence: TGCAGTGCTGGTCCATTTAGGCTCGGTGCGGGAAAGACCCAGTACTTC. Encoded protein: CSAGPFRLGAGKTQYF. V gene TRBV20-1 combines with J gene TRBJ2-5; possibly TRBD2 for D (6 bases). The CDR3 spans 16 residues. The germline V and J ends were trimmed by 5 bases and 6 bases, with 25 bases remaining between them. In germline, CDR1 is DFQATT, CDR2 SNEGSKA (reference sequence).

The chain couples TRBV5-1 to TRBJ2-7; 7 bases are a match to TRBD1. J gave up 2 bases and V 1 base, and 6 bases lay outside the gene matches. Germline V lookup: CDR1 SGHRS, CDR2 YFSETQ. CDR3 length: 15 amino acids. The CDR3 loop reads CASSLMTGSTYEQYF. CDR3 DNA: TGCGCCAGCAGCTTGATGACAGGGAGTACCTACGAGCAGTACTTC.